These 19 T cell receptor beta chains were sequenced from one sample in a study of blood T cell repertoires in COVID-19. Sequencing was performed with immunoSEQ multiplex PCR; in TCRdb, only in-frame clones are kept and a portion is missing. The sample lists a few hundred thousand clones; 85% to 90% were seen once. Input material: PBMCs or T cells enriched from blood (not recorded which). These TCRs come from a woman under 30 who had recovered from COVID-19.

The chain joins TRBV18 to TRBJ1-1; TRBD1 might be the D (6 bases). Trimming left V 5 bases short and J 0 bases short, with 13 bases between. The V gene's germline CDR1 is KGHSH and CDR2 LQKENI. The CDR3 is 15 residues long. This CDR3 is CASSTTGSMNTEAFF. The CDR3 bases are TGTGCCAGCTCAACGACAGGTAGCATGAACACTGAAGCTTTCTTT. The entire variable domain, with the rest obtained from reference TRBV18 and TRBJ1-1, is as follows: NAGVMQNPRHLVRRRGQEARLRCSPMKGHSHVYWYRQLPEEGLKFMVYLQKENIIDESGMPKERFSAEFPKEGPSILRIQQVVRGDSAAYFCASSTTGSMNTEAFFGQGTRLTVV.

The CDR3 DNA reads as TGTGCCAGCAGTCCACCGGGACAGCATAACTATGGCTACACCTTC. This codes for CASSPPGQHNYGYTF. This chain uses TRBV25-1 with TRBJ1-2; 7 bases match TRBD1. J lost 1 base, V lost 5 bases, and 7 bases had no gene match. CDR3 length: 15 amino acids. Germline-derived CDR1 and CDR2 are MGHDK and SYGVNS.

This clone was recorded once. This sequence joins TRBV18 and TRBJ1-2; 9 bases align to TRBD1. V shed 6 bases and J 2 bases; nucleotides not matched to a gene: 13. CDR1 is KGHSH, CDR2 LQKENI, per germline. This CDR3 spans 17 amino acids. The CDR3 is CASSLKSPGQGNYGYTF. In nucleotides, the CDR3 is TGTGCCAGCTCCCTAAAATCACCGGGACAGGGAAACTATGGCTACACCTTC.

The V gene is TRBV28, the J gene TRBJ2-7; TRBD1 aligns across 11 bases. The J segment lost 4 bases and the V segment lost 6 bases, leaving 5 bases of the junction unmatched. CDR1 and CDR2 from the germline V gene are MDHEN and SYDVKM. The CDR3 length is 14 residues. CDR3 DNA: TGTGCCAGCAGCGAGGGACAGGGGGGGTACGAGCAGTACTTC. Protein product: CASSEGQGGYEQYF.

The chain carries TRBV27 and TRBJ2-1; TRBD2 matches at 7 bases. V gave up 4 bases and J gave up 3 bases; unmatched junction bases: 3. Germline CDR1 reads MNHEY; CDR2 reads SMNVEV (reference sequence). The CDR3 contains 14 residues. CDR3 in DNA: TGTGCCAGCAGTTCACAGCGGGGCTACAATGAGCAGTTCTTC. Protein: CASSSQRGYNEQFF.

The rearrangement links TRBV5-5 to TRBJ1-2; D perhaps matches TRBD1 (6 bases). V was clipped by 3 bases and J by 0 bases, with 18 bases between them. There are 17 residues in the CDR3. Germline lookup yields CDR1 SGHKS and CDR2 YYEKEE (reference sequence). Written as DNA, the CDR3 is TGTGCCAGCAGCTCCGGAGACAGGTGGGGGTCTAACTATGGCTACACCTTC. Translating it yields CASSSGDRWGSNYGYTF.

The chain joins TRBV2 to TRBJ2-3; TRBD1 agrees at 8 bases. V lost 6 bases and J lost 2; bases outside the gene matches: 4. Germline CDR1 and CDR2: SNHLY and FYNNEI. This CDR3 is built from 14 residues. The CDR3 sequence: CASRLDRATDTQYF. The CDR3 nucleotides read TGTGCCAGCAGATTGGACAGGGCCACAGATACGCAGTATTTT.

This chain links TRBV19 with TRBJ2-7; tentatively, D is TRBD2 (6 bases). Germline V gene lookup returns CDR1 LNHDA and CDR2 SQIVND (reference sequence). CDR3 length equals 12 residues. Trimming removed 6 bases at V and 4 bases at J, with 10 bases between. The CDR3 sequence: CASSMGGYEQYF. The CDR3 bases are TGTGCCAGTAGCATGGGAGGTTACGAGCAGTACTTC.

As concerns this clone: Other DNA sequences within the sample encode an identical CDR3. V usage is TRBV30 and J usage is TRBJ2-1; D gene unclear. From germline, CDR1 is GTSNPN and CDR2 SVGIG (reference sequence). V dropped 2 bases and J dropped 0 bases, with 5 bases sitting between them. This CDR3 contains 13 residues. The CDR3 DNA follows: TGTGCCTGGAGTCTGAGCTCCTACAATGAGCAGTTCTTC. As protein: CAWSLSSYNEQFF.

DNA of the CDR3: TGTGCCAGCAGTTTGGGACTAGCGGCCAATGAGCAGTTCTTC. Its translation: CASSLGLAANEQFF. The rearrangement uses TRBV27 and TRBJ2-1; 11 nucleotides align to TRBD2. The CDR3 extends over 14 amino acids. J was trimmed by 6 bases and V by 3 bases; bases with no gene match: 1. CDR1 MNHEY and CDR2 SMNVEV come from the germline V gene (reference sequence).

The chain carries TRBV28 and TRBJ1-3; D unresolved. Germline values: CDR1 MDHEN, CDR2 SYDVKM. This CDR3 comprises 16 residues. Trimming pared 6 bases from V and 0 bases from J, leaving 15 bases between. The CDR3 loop reads CASSPWAGDSGNTIYF. As DNA, the CDR3 is TGTGCCAGCAGCCCCTGGGCGGGCGACTCTGGAAACACCATATATTTT. Based on the CDR3 plus reference TRBV28 and TRBJ1-3, the full variable domain is DVKVTQSSRYLVKRTGEKVFLECVQDMDHENMFWYRQDPGLGLRLIYFSYDVKMKEKGDIPEGYSVSREKKERFSLILESASTNQTSMYLCASSPWAGDSGNTIYFGEGSWLTVV.

V usage is TRBV11-2 and J usage is TRBJ2-5; 7 bases agree with TRBD1. The V segment lost 0 bases and the J segment 1 base; nucleotides outside the gene matches: 2. Germline V gives CDR1 SGHAT, CDR2 FQNNGV. The CDR3 spans 15 residues. The CDR3 nucleotides read TGTGCCAGCAGCTTAGATCCAGGGGGCCAAGAGACCCAGTACTTC. Its translation is CASSLDPGGQETQYF.

There are a few counts of this clone. This chain joins TRBV4-1 and TRBJ1-2; 9 bases are shared with TRBD1. V was clipped by 3 bases and J by 4 bases; unmatched bases: 3. The CDR3 length is 14 residues. Germline V gene sequence: CDR1 MGHRA, CDR2 YSYEKL. This CDR3 is CASSHATGGYGYTF. The CDR3 DNA reads as TGCGCCAGCAGCCATGCGACAGGGGGCTATGGCTACACCTTC.

V gene TRBV5-1 combines with J gene TRBJ1-2, with D tentatively TRBD1 (6 bases). The germline gives CDR1 SGHRS, CDR2 YFSETQ. CDR3 length: 16 amino acids. V shed 0 bases and J shed 2 bases, with 14 bases lying between them. The CDR3 DNA is TGCGCCAGCAGCTTGGTGGAAGGGGGTTCGAACTATGGCTACACCTTC. Its protein is CASSLVEGGSNYGYTF.

This chain links TRBV7-2 with TRBJ2-7, with a possible D match to TRBD2 (5 bases). The CDR3 has 15 residues. Looked up from germline, CDR1 is SGHTA and CDR2 is FQGNSA. Trimming removed 1 base from V and 2 bases from J, with 12 bases in between. DNA for the CDR3: TGTGCCAGCAGCTTAGGTGCGGGCCTAGCCTACGAGCAGTACTTC. Residues: CASSLGAGLAYEQYF.

The rearrangement joins TRBV6-1 to TRBJ2-7; D remains ambiguous. This CDR3 is 14 amino acids long. The germline V gene has CDR1 MNHNS and CDR2 SASEGT. V was cut by 2 bases and J by 5 bases, with 13 bases left in between. Here the CDR3 DNA reads TGTGCCAGCAGTGAACTCTGGCTAGTCCACGAGCAGTACTTC. This sequence encodes CASSELWLVHEQYF.

V is TRBV3-1 (or the pseudogene TRBV3-2) and J is TRBJ1-3; 8 positions agree with TRBD1. This CDR3 has 14 amino acids. J lost 0 bases, V lost 9 bases, and 4 bases had no gene match. CDR1 LGHDT and CDR2 YNNKEL come from the germline V gene (reference sequence). CDR3 coding DNA: TGTGCCAGTCGACAGGGGAGCTCTGGAAACACCATATATTTT. Its translation: CASRQGSSGNTIYF.

The gene calls are TRBV13 and TRBJ1-2; tentative D call: TRBD1 (5 bases). V lost 3 bases and J 8 bases, leaving 16 bases between the germline ends. This CDR3 spans 14 amino acids. Germline V lookup: CDR1 PRHDT, CDR2 FYEKMQ (reference sequence). CDR3 sequence (DNA): TGTGCCAGCAGCTTTTTTACCGCCCAGGGAGGCTACACCTTC. This sequence encodes CASSFFTAQGGYTF.

The genes are TRBV6-5 and TRBJ2-7; TRBD1 is a possible D gene (5 bases). The CDR3 consists of 13 residues. Germline values: CDR1 MNHEY, CDR2 SVGAGI. With 4 bases removed from V and 3 bases from J, the gap between germline ends came to 10 bases. CDR3 sequence reads: CASSLGQVYEQYF. CDR3 DNA sequence: TGTGCCAGCAGTTTAGGACAAGTCTACGAGCAGTACTTC.